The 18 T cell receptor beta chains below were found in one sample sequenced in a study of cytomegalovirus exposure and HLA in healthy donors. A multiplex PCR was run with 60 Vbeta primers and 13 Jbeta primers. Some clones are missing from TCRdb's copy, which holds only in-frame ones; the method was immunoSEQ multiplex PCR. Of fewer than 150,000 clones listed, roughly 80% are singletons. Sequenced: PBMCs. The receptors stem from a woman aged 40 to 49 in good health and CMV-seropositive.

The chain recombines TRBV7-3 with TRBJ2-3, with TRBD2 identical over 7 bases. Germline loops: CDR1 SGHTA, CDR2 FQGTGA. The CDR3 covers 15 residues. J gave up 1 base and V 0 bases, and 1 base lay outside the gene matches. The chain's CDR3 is CASSLTGRGTDTQYF. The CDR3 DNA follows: TGTGCCAGCAGCTTAACGGGGAGGGGCACAGATACGCAGTATTTT.

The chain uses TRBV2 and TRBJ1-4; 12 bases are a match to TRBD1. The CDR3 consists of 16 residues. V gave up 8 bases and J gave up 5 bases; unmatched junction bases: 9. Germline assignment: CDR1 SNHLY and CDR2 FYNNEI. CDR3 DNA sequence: TGTGCCAGCCGCGGGGACAGGGGGCGTTGGAATGAAAAACTGTTTTTT. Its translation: CASRGDRGRWNEKLFF. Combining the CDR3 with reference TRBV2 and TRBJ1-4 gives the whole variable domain EPEVTQTPSHQVTQMGQEVILRCVPISNHLYFYWYRQILGQKVEFLVSFYNNEISEKSEIFDDQFSVERPDGSNFTLKIRSTKLEDSAMYFCASRGDRGRWNEKLFFGSGTQLSVL.

CDR3 region: CASSERLASEQFF. CDR3 DNA sequence: TGTGCCAGCAGTGAAAGGCTAGCCAGTGAGCAGTTCTTC. This chain uses TRBV2 with TRBJ2-1, with D tentatively TRBD2 (5 bases). CDR1 and CDR2 from the germline V gene are SNHLY and FYNNEI. The CDR3 spans 13 residues. V was cut by 2 bases and J by 9 bases, with 11 bases left in between. The full variable domain, its missing parts supplied by reference TRBV2 and TRBJ2-1, is EPEVTQTPSHQVTQMGQEVILRCVPISNHLYFYWYRQILGQKVEFLVSFYNNEISEKSEIFDDQFSVERPDGSNFTLKIRSTKLEDSAMYFCASSERLASEQFFGPGTRLTVL.

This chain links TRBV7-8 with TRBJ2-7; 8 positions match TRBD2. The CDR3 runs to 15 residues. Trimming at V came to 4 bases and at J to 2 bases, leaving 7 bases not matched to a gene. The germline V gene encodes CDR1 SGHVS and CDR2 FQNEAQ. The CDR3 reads CASSSRSGRPYEQYF. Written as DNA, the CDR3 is TGTGCCAGCAGCTCACGGAGCGGGAGACCCTACGAGCAGTACTTC. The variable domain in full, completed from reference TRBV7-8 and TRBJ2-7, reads GAGVSQSPRYKVAKRGQDVALRCDPISGHVSLFWYQQALGQGPEFLTYFQNEAQLDKSGLPSDRFFAERPEGSVSTLKIQRTQQEDSAVYLCASSSRSGRPYEQYFGPGTRLTVT.

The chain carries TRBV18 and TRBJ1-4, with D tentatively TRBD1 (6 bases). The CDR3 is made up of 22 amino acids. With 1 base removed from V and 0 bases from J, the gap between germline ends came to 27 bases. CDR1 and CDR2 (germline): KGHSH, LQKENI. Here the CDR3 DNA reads TGTGCCAGCTCACCACGCGAAAGCGGTGGGACACGGAGTCCAGCAACTAATGAAAAACTGTTTTTT. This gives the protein CASSPRESGGTRSPATNEKLFF.

CDR3 loop: CASSLGGNSNQPQHF. The CDR3 coding sequence is TGTGCCAGCAGCTTGGGCGGTAATAGCAATCAGCCCCAGCATTTT. This chain links TRBV5-8 with TRBJ1-5, with D unresolved. Germline V gene lookup returns CDR1 SGHTS and CDR2 YDEGEE. Trimming left V 0 bases short and J 0 bases short, with 7 bases between. There are 15 residues in the CDR3. The complete variable domain, with remaining parts taken from reference TRBV5-8 and TRBJ1-5, reads EAGVTQSPTHLIKTRGQQATLRCSPISGHTSVYWYQQALGLGLQFLLWYDEGEERNRGNFPPRFSGRQFPNYSSELNVNALELEDSALYLCASSLGGNSNQPQHFGDGTRLSIL.

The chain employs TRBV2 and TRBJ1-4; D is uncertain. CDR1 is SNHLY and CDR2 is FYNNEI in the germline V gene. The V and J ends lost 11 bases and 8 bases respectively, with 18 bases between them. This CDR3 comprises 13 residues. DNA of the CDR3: TGTGCCGGGAGGGCATTCTCAGTCGAAAAACTGTTTTTT. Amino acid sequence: CAGRAFSVEKLFF.

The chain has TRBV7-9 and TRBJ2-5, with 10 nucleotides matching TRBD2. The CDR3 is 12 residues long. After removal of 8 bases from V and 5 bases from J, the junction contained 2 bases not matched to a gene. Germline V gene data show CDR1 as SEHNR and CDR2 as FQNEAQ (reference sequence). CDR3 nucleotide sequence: TGTGCCAGCTTACTAGCGGGGGAGACCCAGTACTTC. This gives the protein CASLLAGETQYF.

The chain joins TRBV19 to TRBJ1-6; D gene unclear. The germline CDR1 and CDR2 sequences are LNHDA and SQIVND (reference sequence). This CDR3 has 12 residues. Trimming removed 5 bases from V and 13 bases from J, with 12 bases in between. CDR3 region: CASSPGVTPLHF. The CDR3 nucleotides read TGTGCCAGTAGTCCCGGGGTTACTCCCCTCCACTTT.

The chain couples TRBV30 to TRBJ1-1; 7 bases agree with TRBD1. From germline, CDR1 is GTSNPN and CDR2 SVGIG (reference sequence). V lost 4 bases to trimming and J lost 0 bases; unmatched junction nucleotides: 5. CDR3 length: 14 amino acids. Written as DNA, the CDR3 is TGTGCCTGGAATGTCAGGGGGGTGAACACTGAAGCTTTCTTT. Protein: CAWNVRGVNTEAFF.

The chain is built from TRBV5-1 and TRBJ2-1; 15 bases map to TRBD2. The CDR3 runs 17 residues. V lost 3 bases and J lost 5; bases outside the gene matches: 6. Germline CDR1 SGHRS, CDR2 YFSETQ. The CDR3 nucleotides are TGCGCCAGCAGCTGGGGACTAGCGGGGGGCTTTGACAATGAGCAGTTCTTC. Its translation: CASSWGLAGGFDNEQFF.

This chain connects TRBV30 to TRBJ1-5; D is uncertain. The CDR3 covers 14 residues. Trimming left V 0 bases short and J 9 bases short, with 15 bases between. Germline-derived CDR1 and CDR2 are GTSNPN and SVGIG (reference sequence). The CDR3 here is CAWSVLGNGRPQHF. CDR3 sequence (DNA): TGTGCCTGGAGTGTACTGGGGAATGGGAGGCCCCAGCATTTT.

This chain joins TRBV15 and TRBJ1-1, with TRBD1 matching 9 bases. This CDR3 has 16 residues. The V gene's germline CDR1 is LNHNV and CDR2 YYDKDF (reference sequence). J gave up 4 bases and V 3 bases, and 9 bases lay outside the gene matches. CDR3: CATSSPDRGGFTEAFF. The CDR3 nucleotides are TGTGCCACCAGCAGTCCGGACAGGGGAGGTTTCACTGAAGCTTTCTTT.

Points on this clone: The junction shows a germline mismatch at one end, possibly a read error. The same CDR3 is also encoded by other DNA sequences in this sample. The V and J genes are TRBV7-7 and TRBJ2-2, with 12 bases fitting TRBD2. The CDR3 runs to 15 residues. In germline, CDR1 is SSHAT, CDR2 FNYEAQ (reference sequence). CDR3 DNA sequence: TGTGCTAGCAGCTCTAGCGGGAGGGACACCGGGGAGCTGTTTTTT. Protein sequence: CASSSSGRDTGELFF.

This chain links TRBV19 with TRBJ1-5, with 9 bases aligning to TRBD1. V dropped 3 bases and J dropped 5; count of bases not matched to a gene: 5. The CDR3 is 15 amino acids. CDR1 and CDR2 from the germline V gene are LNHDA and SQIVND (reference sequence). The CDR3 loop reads CASSIGTGRDQPQHF. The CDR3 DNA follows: TGTGCCAGTAGTATCGGGACAGGGAGGGATCAGCCCCAGCATTTT.

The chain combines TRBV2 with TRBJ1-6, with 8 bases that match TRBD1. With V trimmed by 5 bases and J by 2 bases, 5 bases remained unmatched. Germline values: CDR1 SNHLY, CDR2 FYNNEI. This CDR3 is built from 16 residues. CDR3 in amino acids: CASSLDRGTYNSPLHF. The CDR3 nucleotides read TGTGCCAGCAGTCTCGACAGGGGCACCTATAATTCACCCCTCCACTTT.

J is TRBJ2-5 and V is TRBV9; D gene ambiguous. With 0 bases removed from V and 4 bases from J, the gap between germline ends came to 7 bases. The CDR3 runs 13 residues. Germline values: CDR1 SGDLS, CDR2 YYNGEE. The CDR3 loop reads CASSVALGETQYF. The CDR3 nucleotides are TGTGCCAGCAGCGTAGCGCTAGGAGAGACCCAGTACTTC. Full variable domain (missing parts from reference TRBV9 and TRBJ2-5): DSGVTQTPKHLITATGQRVTLRCSPRSGDLSVYWYQQSLDQGLQFLIQYYNGEERAKGNILERFSAQQFPDLHSELNLSSLELGDSALYFCASSVALGETQYFGPGTRLLVL.

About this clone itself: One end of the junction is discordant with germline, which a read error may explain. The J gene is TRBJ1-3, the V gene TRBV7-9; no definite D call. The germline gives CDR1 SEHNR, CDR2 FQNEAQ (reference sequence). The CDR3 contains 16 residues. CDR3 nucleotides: TGTGCCAACAGCCTATTCGGGGAGGGAGCTGGAAACACCATATATTTT. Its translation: CANSLFGEGAGNTIYF.